Reported below is one T cell receptor (beta chain). Its antigen is not known. The V gene's germline CDR1 is SGHRS and CDR2 YFSETQ. Trimming removed 0 bases from V and 4 bases from J, with 16 bases in between. This CDR3 has 16 residues. This specimen belongs to a study of cytomegalovirus exposure and HLA in healthy donors. The PCR had 60 Vbeta and 13 Jbeta primers. Assay: immunoSEQ multiplex PCR; the TCRdb copy retains only in-frame clones and omits some. Of 85,000 to 100,000 clones listed, 77% are singletons. Study-level results: Presence/absence analyses supposed approximately even sequencing depth among donors.

The receptor was derived from a man aged 45 to 65 in good health and CMV-seropositive. The sample consisted of PBMCs. This sequence joins TRBV5-1 and TRBJ1-1; TRBD1 might be the D (5 bases). The CDR3 region is CASSLAHGGVFTEAFF. The CDR3 DNA reads as TGCGCCAGCAGCTTGGCCCATGGGGGGGTTTTCACTGAAGCTTTCTTT.